The rows below give T cell receptor beta chains drawn from one sample of a study of blood T cell repertoires in COVID-19. Clones were sequenced by immunoSEQ multiplex PCR, and TCRdb holds only the in-frame ones, with some missing. The table records roughly 87,000 clones, roughly 83% of them present only once. The sample was peripheral blood. These receptors originate from a woman between 55 and 75 years old with acute or convalescent COVID-19. The CDR3 runs from the conserved cysteine through the conserved F or W. Each record gives: J gene, D gene, clone size, V gene, CDR3 DNA, CDR3 protein. D genes are given only for firm matches. The size field is filled for only some rows; it gives once, few, many or a size class.

TRBJ2-5	NA	NA	TRBV6-5	TGTGCCAGCAGTTACCGGAATCAGGTGACCCAGTACTTC	CASSYRNQVTQYF
TRBJ2-2	TRBD1	NA	TRBV7-9	TGTGCCAGCAGCTTAGGACAGGGGGTGACCGGGGAGCTGTTTTTT	CASSLGQGVTGELFF
TRBJ1-1	NA	NA	TRBV4-2	TGTGCCAGCAGCCAAGATCTGCAGGTGGGGAGGGGGACTGAAGCTTTCTTT	CASSQDLQVGRGTEAFF
TRBJ1-1	NA	NA	TRBV9	TGTGCCAGCAGCGTAGGGGGAGCTGAAGCTTTCTTT	CASSVGGAEAFF
TRBJ2-1	NA	NA	TRBV9	TGTGCCAGCAGCGCATGGGACTTAACTCACAATGAGCAGTTCTTC	CASSAWDLTHNEQFF
TRBJ2-2	NA	once	TRBV27	TGTGCCAGCTCCAAGGACAGCGCGAACACCGGGGAGCTGTTTTTT	CASSKDSANTGELFF
TRBJ1-5	NA	medium-sized	TRBV3-1/TRBV3-2	TGTGCCAGCAGCCAAGCGGGGACTTCTAATCAGCCCCAGCATTTT	CASSQAGTSNQPQHF
TRBJ2-3	TRBD1	few	TRBV6-5	TGTGCCAGCAGGTACGACAGGGGCACAGATACGCAGTATTTT	CASRYDRGTDTQYF
TRBJ1-2	NA	NA	TRBV2	TGTGCCAGCAAACAGGGAATATTCTATGGCTACACCTTC	CASKQGIFYGYTF
TRBJ1-2	TRBD1	NA	TRBV7-2	TGTGCCAGCAGCTTAGTAAAGGGGGCGGCTAACTATGGCTACACCTTC	CASSLVKGAANYGYTF
TRBJ1-2	TRBD1	NA	TRBV10-3	TGTGCCATCAGTGAGACGACAGGGGCCGGCTACACCTTC	CAISETTGAGYTF
TRBJ1-6	NA	NA	TRBV5-1	TGCGCCAGCAGCTTGGATGGTCAGATTGATTCACCCCTCCACTTT	CASSLDGQIDSPLHF
TRBJ2-7	TRBD2	many	TRBV4-2	TGTGCCAGCAGCCCAATAGCGGGGGGGAAGCGGAACTACGAGCAGTACTTC	CASSPIAGGKRNYEQYF
TRBJ1-4	NA	once	TRBV18	TGTGCCAGCTCACAGGGGCCTAGTAATGAAAAACTGTTTTTT	CASSQGPSNEKLFF
TRBJ2-1	TRBD1	NA	TRBV9	TGTGCCAGCAGTAGAGGGGGCGCAATTCTGGGTGAGCAGTTCTTC	CASSRGGAILGEQFF
TRBJ2-5	NA	NA	TRBV11-2	TGTGCCAGCAGCTTAGGGTTAGCTGGGGAGACCCAGTACTTC	CASSLGLAGETQYF
TRBJ2-5	TRBD1	NA	TRBV5-5	TGTGCCAGCAGCTACCAAGGGACAGGGAAAGAGACCCAGTACTTC	CASSYQGTGKETQYF
TRBJ1-4	NA	NA	TRBV7-2	TGTGCCAGCAACTACGGGGGGCTAGATGAAAAACTGTTTTTT	CASNYGGLDEKLFF
TRBJ1-4	TRBD1	NA	TRBV20-1	TGCAGTGCTAGTCAGGGGGCCGGCGAAAAACTGTTTTTT	CSASQGAGEKLFF
TRBJ1-1	TRBD1	few	TRBV7-9	TGTGCCAGCAGCTCAACCGGGACAGGCACAACCTTTGAAGCTTTCTTT	CASSSTGTGTTFEAFF
TRBJ1-4	NA	NA	TRBV19	TGTGCCAGTAGTCTTCTAAATGAAAAACTGTTTTTT	CASSLLNEKLFF
TRBJ1-1	NA	NA	TRBV28	TGTGCCAGCAGTCCTAGGGGCAGGGGCGGGACTGAAGCTTTCTTT	CASSPRGRGGTEAFF
TRBJ1-1	NA	NA	TRBV27	TGTGCCAGCAGGTCCGGGAGGGCGAACACTGAAGCTTTCTTT	CASRSGRANTEAFF
TRBJ1-1	NA	once	TRBV28	TGTGCCAGCAGTCCCTATGGAGGGTTGGAGAACACTGAAGCTTTCTTT	CASSPYGGLENTEAFF
TRBJ2-1	TRBD2	NA	TRBV7-8	TGTGCCAGCAGCCGAGACAGCGGGGGGTTCAATGAGCAGTTCTTC	CASSRDSGGFNEQFF
TRBJ1-2	TRBD1	once	TRBV7-9	TGTGCCAGCAGTGCAGGACAGGGGAAAGGCTATGGCTACACCTTC	CASSAGQGKGYGYTF
TRBJ2-3	TRBD1	NA	TRBV9	TGTGCCAGCAGCGAGCGACAGGGTGAGGTAGATACGCAGTATTTT	CASSERQGEVDTQYF
TRBJ2-1	TRBD2	NA	TRBV19	TGTGCCAGTAGTATCGGGGCTAGCGGGGGGGTGGATGAGCAGTTCTTC	CASSIGASGGVDEQFF
TRBJ1-2	NA	NA	TRBV3-1/TRBV3-2	TGTGCCAGCAGCCGAGGTTTAATTAACTATGGCTACACCTTC	CASSRGLINYGYTF
TRBJ2-3	TRBD1	NA	TRBV5-8	TGTGCCAGCAGCGGACTCCGGGACAGGGGGCTGGCAGATACGCAGTATTTT	CASSGLRDRGLADTQYF
TRBJ1-1	NA	NA	TRBV10-1	TGCGCCAGCAGTGGGGGCGGTTTAGGCGTAAACACTGAAGCTTTCTTT	CASSGGGLGVNTEAFF
TRBJ1-2	TRBD1	once	TRBV4-3	TGCGCCAGCAGCCAAGGGCAGGGGGCTAATGCAAACTATGGCTACACCTTC	CASSQGQGANANYGYTF
TRBJ2-5	NA	NA	TRBV5-1	TGCGCCAGCAGCTTGGGATTTGAGGGTGAGACCCAGTACTTC	CASSLGFEGETQYF
TRBJ1-5	TRBD1	once	TRBV2	TGTGCCAGCGGGACAGGTAATCAGCCCCAGCATTTT	CASGTGNQPQHF
TRBJ1-6	NA	NA	TRBV6-2/TRBV6-3	TGTGCCAGCAGTTACCACCCAGACAGCGTTAGCCCTTCACCCCTCCACTTT	CASSYHPDSVSPSPLHF
TRBJ2-7	TRBD2	NA	TRBV7-3	TGTGCCAGCACCACCACGCTACAAATATCTAGCGGGGGCTACGAGCAGTACTTC	CASTTTLQISSGGYEQYF
TRBJ1-4	TRBD1	NA	TRBV27	TGTGCCAGCAGTCCTCCGGGACAGATTAATGAAAAACTGTTTTTT	CASSPPGQINEKLFF
TRBJ2-1	NA	once	TRBV5-1	TGCGCCAGCAGCGAAGACAGGAACTCCTACAATGAGCAGTTCTTC	CASSEDRNSYNEQFF
TRBJ1-1	NA	NA	TRBV12-3/TRBV12-4	TGTGCCAGCAGTTCTTCCTTGAACACTGAAGCTTTCTTT	CASSSSLNTEAFF
TRBJ1-6	NA	NA	TRBV9	TGTGCCAGCAGCGTAGTTCCGCAGGCCAGAGATTCACCCCTCCACTTT	CASSVVPQARDSPLHF
TRBJ1-1	NA	NA	TRBV5-4	TGTGCCAGCAGCTTCGAAACAGGGAAAAACACTGAAGCTTTCTTT	CASSFETGKNTEAFF
TRBJ2-1	TRBD2	NA	TRBV12-3/TRBV12-4	TGTGCCAGCAGTTGGACTAGCCTTGGGCAGTTCTTC	CASSWTSLGQFF
TRBJ2-3	NA	NA	TRBV4-3	TGCGCCAGCAGCCAAGATGCTCAGGGGCGGGGGGATACGCAGTATTTT	CASSQDAQGRGDTQYF
TRBJ1-5	NA	few	TRBV2	TGTGCCAGCAGTGGAATGAGGCAGCCCCAGCATTTT	CASSGMRQPQHF
TRBJ2-1	TRBD1	NA	TRBV11-3	TGTGCCAGCAGCCCCCGTCGGACAGGGATTTACAATGAGCAGTTCTTC	CASSPRRTGIYNEQFF
TRBJ1-3	TRBD1	NA	TRBV5-1	TGCGCCAGCAGCCCAACAGGGGCTGGAAACACCATATATTTT	CASSPTGAGNTIYF
TRBJ2-7	NA	once	TRBV7-8	TGTGCCAGCAGCGGGCAAGGGGTCCCAACCTACGAGCAGTACTTC	CASSGQGVPTYEQYF
TRBJ1-6	NA	once	TRBV6-5	TGTGCCAGCAGTTACTCGGACTACAATTCACCCCTCCACTTT	CASSYSDYNSPLHF
TRBJ2-7	TRBD2	NA	TRBV28	TGTGCCAGCAGTTTAGCGGGCGGGGGGAGCTCCTACGAGCAGTACTTC	CASSLAGGGSSYEQYF
TRBJ2-5	TRBD1	few	TRBV30	TGTGCCTGGAGTGGAGGGGGCTTGGAGGAGACCCAGTACTTC	CAWSGGGLEETQYF